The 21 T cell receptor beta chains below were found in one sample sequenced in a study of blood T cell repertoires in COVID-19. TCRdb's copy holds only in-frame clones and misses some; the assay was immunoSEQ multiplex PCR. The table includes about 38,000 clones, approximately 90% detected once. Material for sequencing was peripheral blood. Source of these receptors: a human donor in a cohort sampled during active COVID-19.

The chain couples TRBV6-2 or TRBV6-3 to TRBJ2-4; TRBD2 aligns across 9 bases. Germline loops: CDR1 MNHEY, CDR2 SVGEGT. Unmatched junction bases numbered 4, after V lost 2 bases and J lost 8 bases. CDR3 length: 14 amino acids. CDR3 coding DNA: TGTGCCAGCAGTTACATTGGCGGGGGGGACATTCAGTACTTC. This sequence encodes CASSYIGGGDIQYF.

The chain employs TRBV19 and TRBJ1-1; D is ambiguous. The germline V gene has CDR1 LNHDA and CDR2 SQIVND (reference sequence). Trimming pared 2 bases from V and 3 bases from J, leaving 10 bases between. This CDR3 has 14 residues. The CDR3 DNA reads TGTGCCAGTAGTATATGGGGAGTTGACACTGAAGCTTTCTTT. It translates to CASSIWGVDTEAFF.

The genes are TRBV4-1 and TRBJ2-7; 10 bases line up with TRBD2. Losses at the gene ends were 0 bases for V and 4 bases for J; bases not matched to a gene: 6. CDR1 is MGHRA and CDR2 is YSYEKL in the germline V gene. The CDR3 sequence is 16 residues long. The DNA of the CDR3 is TGCGCCAGCAGCCAAGAACCTAGCGGGAGAATTTACGAGCAGTACTTC. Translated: CASSQEPSGRIYEQYF.

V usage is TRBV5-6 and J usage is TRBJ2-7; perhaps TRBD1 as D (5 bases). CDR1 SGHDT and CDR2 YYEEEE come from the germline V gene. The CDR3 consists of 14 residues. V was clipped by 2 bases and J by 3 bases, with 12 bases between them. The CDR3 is CASSFLGVRYEQYF. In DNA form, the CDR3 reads TGTGCCAGCAGCTTTCTAGGGGTCCGCTACGAGCAGTACTTC.

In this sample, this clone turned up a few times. The CDR3 spells CASTGTSRYEQYF. CDR3 DNA: TGTGCCAGCACCGGGACTTCACGCTACGAGCAGTACTTC. This chain connects TRBV7-2 to TRBJ2-7; TRBD2 might be the D (6 bases). In germline, CDR1 is SGHTA, CDR2 FQGNSA. Trimming removed 7 bases from V and 3 bases from J, with 13 bases in between. The CDR3 runs to 13 residues.

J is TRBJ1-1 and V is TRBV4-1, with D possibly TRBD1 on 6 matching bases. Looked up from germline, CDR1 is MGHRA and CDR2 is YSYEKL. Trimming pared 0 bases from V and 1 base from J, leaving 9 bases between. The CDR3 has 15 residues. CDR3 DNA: TGCGCCAGCAGCCAAGATCTGACAGGGAACACTGAAGCTTTCTTT. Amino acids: CASSQDLTGNTEAFF.

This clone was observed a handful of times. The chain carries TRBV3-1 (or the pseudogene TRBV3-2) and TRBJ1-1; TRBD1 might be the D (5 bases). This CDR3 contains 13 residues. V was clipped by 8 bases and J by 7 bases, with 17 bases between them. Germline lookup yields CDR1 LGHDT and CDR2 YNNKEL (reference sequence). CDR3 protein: CASGLLGRGEAFF. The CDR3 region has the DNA TGTGCCAGCGGCCTGTTGGGGCGCGGTGAAGCTTTCTTT.

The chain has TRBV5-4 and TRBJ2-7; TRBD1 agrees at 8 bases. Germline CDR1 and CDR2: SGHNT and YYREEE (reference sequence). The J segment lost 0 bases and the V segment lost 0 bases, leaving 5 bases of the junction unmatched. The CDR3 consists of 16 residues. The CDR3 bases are TGTGCCAGCAGCTTGGGGGGACAGGTCTACTCCTACGAGCAGTACTTC. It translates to CASSLGGQVYSYEQYF.

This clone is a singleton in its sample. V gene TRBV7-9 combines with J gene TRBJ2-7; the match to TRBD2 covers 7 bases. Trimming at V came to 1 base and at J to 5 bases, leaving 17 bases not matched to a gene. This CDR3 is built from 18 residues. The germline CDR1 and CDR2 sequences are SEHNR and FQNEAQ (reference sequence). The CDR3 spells CASSLVLGSLAEGDEQYF. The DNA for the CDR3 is TGTGCCAGCAGCTTAGTCCTGGGGAGTCTAGCGGAAGGGGACGAGCAGTACTTC.

The CDR3 bases are TGTGCCAGCAGCATGACTAGCTATAACGAGCAGTTCTTC. It specifies CASSMTSYNEQFF. The gene calls are TRBV7-2 and TRBJ2-1; 7 bases fit TRBD2. Germline loops: CDR1 SGHTA, CDR2 FQGNSA. Trimming cost V 5 bases and J 10 bases; bases outside gene matches: 8. The CDR3 length is 13 residues.

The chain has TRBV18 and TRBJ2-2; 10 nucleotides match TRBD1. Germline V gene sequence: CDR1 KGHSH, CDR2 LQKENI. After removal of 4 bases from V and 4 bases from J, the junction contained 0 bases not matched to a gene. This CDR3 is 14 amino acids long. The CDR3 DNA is TGTGCCAGCTCACGGACAGGGGGCACCGGGGAGCTGTTTTTT. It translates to CASSRTGGTGELFF.

The CDR3: CASSNRELANEKLFF. The DNA for the CDR3 is TGTGCCAGTAGTAACAGGGAGCTGGCTAATGAAAAACTGTTTTTT. V is TRBV19 and J is TRBJ1-4; D might be TRBD1 (6 bases). Trimming shortened V by 4 bases and J by 3 bases, and 12 bases separated the two germline ends. Germline V CDR1 and CDR2: LNHDA, SQIVND (reference sequence). The CDR3 is 15 amino acids.

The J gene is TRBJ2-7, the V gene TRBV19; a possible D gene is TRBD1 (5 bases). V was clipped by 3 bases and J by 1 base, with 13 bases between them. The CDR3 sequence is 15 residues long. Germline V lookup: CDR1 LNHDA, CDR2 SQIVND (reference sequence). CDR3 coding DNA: TGTGCCAGTAGTATCGAAGGGGAAATGTCCTACGAGCAGTACTTC. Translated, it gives CASSIEGEMSYEQYF. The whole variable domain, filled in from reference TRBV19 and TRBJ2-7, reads DGGITQSPKYLFRKEGQNVTLSCEQNLNHDAMYWYRQDPGQGLRLIYYSQIVNDFQKGDIAEGYSVSREKKESFPLTVTSAQKNPTAFYLCASSIEGEMSYEQYFGPGTRLTVT.

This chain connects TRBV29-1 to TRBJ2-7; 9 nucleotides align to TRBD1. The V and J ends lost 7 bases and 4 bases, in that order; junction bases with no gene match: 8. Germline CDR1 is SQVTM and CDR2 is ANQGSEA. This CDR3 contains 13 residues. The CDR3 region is CSAGRGQGYEQYF. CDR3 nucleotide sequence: TGCAGCGCCGGCAGAGGACAGGGGTACGAGCAGTACTTC.

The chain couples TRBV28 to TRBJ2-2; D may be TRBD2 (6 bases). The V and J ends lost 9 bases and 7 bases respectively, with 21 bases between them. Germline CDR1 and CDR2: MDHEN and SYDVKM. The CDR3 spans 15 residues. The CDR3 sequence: CASWLRRGPGGELFF. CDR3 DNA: TGTGCCAGTTGGCTTCGGAGGGGTCCGGGCGGGGAGCTGTTTTTT.

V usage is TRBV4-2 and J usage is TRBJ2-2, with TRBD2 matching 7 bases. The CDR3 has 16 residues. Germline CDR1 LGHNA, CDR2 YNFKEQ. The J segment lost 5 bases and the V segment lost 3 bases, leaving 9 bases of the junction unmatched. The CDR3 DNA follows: TGTGCCAGCAGCCAGCGACTAGCCTCTTCTACCGGGGAGCTGTTTTTT. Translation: CASSQRLASSTGELFF.

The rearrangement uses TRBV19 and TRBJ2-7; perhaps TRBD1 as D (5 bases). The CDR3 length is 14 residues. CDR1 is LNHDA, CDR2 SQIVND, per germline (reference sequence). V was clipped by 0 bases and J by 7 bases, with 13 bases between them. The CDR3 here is CASSIDQGSREQYF. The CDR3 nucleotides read TGTGCCAGTAGTATAGATCAGGGTTCTAGGGAGCAGTACTTC.

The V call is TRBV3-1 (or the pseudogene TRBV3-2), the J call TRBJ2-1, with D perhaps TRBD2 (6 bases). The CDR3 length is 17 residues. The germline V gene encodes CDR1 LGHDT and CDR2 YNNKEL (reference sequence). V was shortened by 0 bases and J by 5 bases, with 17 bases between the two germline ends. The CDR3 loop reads CASSQEKGLRWNNEQFF. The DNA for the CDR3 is TGTGCCAGCAGCCAAGAGAAGGGACTCCGATGGAACAATGAGCAGTTCTTC.

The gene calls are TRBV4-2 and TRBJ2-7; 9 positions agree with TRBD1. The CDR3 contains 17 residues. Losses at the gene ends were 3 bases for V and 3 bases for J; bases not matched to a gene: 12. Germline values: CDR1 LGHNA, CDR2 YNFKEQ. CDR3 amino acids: CASSHRTGGAELYEQYF. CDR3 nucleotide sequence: TGTGCCAGCAGCCATAGAACAGGGGGCGCGGAGCTCTACGAGCAGTACTTC.

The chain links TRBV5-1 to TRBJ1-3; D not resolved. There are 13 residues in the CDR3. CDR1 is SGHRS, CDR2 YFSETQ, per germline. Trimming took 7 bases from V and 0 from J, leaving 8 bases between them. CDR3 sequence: CASARDSGNTIYF. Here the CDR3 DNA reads TGCGCCAGCGCGAGGGACTCTGGAAACACCATATATTTT. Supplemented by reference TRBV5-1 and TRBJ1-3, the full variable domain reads KAGVTQTPRYLIKTRGQQVTLSCSPISGHRSVSWYQQTPGQGLQFLFEYFSETQRNKGNFPGRFSGRQFSNSRSEMNVSTLELGDSALYLCASARDSGNTIYFGEGSWLTVV.

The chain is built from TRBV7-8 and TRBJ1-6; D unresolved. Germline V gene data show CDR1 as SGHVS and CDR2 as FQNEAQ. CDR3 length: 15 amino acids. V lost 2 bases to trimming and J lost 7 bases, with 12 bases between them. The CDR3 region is CASSLREPGNSPLHF. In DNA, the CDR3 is TGTGCCAGCAGCTTAAGGGAACCGGGGAATTCACCCCTCCACTTT.